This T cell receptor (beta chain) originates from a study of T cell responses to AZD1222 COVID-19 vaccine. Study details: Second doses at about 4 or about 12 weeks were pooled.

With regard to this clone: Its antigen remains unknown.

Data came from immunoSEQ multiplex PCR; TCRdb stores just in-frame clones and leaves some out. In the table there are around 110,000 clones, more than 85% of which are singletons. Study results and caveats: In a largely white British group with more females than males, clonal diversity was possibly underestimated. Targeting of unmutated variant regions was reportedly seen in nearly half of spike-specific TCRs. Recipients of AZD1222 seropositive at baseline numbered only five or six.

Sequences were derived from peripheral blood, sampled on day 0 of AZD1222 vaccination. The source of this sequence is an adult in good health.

The CDR3 protein is CAWRLFGAGYTF. CDR3 sequence (DNA): TGTGCCTGGAGGCTTTTTGGAGCTGGCTACACCTTC. V gene TRBV30 combines with J gene TRBJ1-2; D call uncertain. This CDR3 contains 12 residues. The V gene's germline CDR1 is GTSNPN and CDR2 SVGIG (reference sequence). V dropped 3 bases and J dropped 7 bases, with 12 bases sitting between them.